One sample yielded the 7 T cell receptor beta chains listed below, sequenced in a study of shared clonotypes between healthy human individuals. The method was immunoSEQ multiplex PCR; TCRdb's version includes in-frame clones alone and lacks a portion of them. This table has about a million clones, around three quarters appearing once. The source material was memory CD4+ T cells from PBMCs. As for subset: CD45RA-negative fraction. The origin of the receptors is a man aged 18-30 years in good health. Some clones in this sample may be carry-over from other donors' samples.

The chain links TRBV29-1 to TRBJ1-2, with TRBD1 as a possible D gene (6 bases). Per germline, CDR1 SQVTM and CDR2 ANQGSEA. This CDR3 spans 15 amino acids. The V end was cut by 3 bases, the J end by 8 bases, with 22 bases between. In DNA form, the CDR3 reads TGCAGCGTTGAGGGCTGGGGGCAGGGGACTTCAGGCTACACCTTC. Amino acid sequence: CSVEGWGQGTSGYTF.

The rearrangement links TRBV28 to TRBJ1-2, with 8 bases aligning to TRBD1. Looked up from germline, CDR1 is MDHEN and CDR2 is SYDVKM. The CDR3 extends over 17 amino acids. The trim removed 3 bases at V and 0 bases at J, leaving 9 bases unmatched. Written as DNA, the CDR3 is TGTGCCAGCAGTTTCAGTGGACAGGGCAGAGCTAACTATGGCTACACCTTC. This codes for CASSFSGQGRANYGYTF.

V usage is TRBV6-1 and J usage is TRBJ1-1, with a possible D match to TRBD1 (6 bases). The CDR3 covers 17 residues. Trimming cost V 0 bases and J 4 bases, with 18 bases left between them. Germline CDR1 reads MNHNS; CDR2 reads SASEGT. The CDR3 reads CASSEARITGRGTEAFF. The CDR3 DNA is TGTGCCAGCAGTGAAGCGAGAATAACAGGGAGGGGCACTGAAGCTTTCTTT.

The V call is TRBV5-1, the J call TRBJ2-7, with 8 bases lining up with TRBD2. V trimming: 5 bases; J trimming: 4 bases; junction bases outside the gene matches: 11. Germline V gene lookup returns CDR1 SGHRS and CDR2 YFSETQ. The CDR3 totals 15 residues. The CDR3 DNA reads as TGCGCCAGCAGAGATCCAGCGGGAGTAGGGTACGAGCAGTACTTC. Encoded protein: CASRDPAGVGYEQYF.

The chain carries TRBV5-1 and TRBJ2-1; no clear D gene. Germline V CDR1 and CDR2: SGHRS, YFSETQ. The V and J ends lost 1 base and 5 bases respectively, with 7 bases between them. The CDR3 covers 13 residues. The CDR3 loop reads CASSLQVHNEQFF. CDR3 DNA sequence: TGCGCCAGCAGCTTGCAGGTGCACAATGAGCAGTTCTTC.

This clone was picked up many times. The chain recombines TRBV18 with TRBJ2-7, with no clear D. V lost 2 bases, J lost 0 bases, and 11 bases lay in between. The CDR3 has 15 amino acids. Germline assignment: CDR1 KGHSH and CDR2 LQKENI. CDR3 loop: CASSPSWASSYEQYF. The CDR3, as DNA: TGTGCCAGCTCACCATCCTGGGCTAGCTCCTACGAGCAGTACTTC.

V gene TRBV18 combines with J gene TRBJ1-1; D is uncertain. CDR3 length equals 15 residues. Trimming cost V 5 bases and J 2 bases, with 15 bases left between them. Germline CDR1 and CDR2: KGHSH and LQKENI. The chain's CDR3 is CASSTYLTVNTEAFF. CDR3 bases: TGTGCCAGCTCAACTTATCTAACAGTAAACACTGAAGCTTTCTTT.